The 18 T cell receptor beta chains given below trace back to one sample, sequenced in a study of T cell repertoires in cytomegalovirus infection. TCRdb recomputed calls from the reads with MiXCR, one row per CDR3 protein. The table lists around 630,000 distinct CDR3 sequences, less than 25% of them singletons. The sequenced material came from CD8+ T cells from PBMCs. All receptors derive from a human donor in good health (CMV status not recorded). Some clones in this sample may be carry-over from other donors' samples.

V is TRBV19 and J is TRBJ2-5; D is unresolved. The CDR3 covers 13 residues. Germline V gene sequence: CDR1 LNHDA, CDR2 SQIVND (reference sequence). V lost 6 bases and J lost 7, with 15 bases in between. CDR3 in DNA: TGTGCCAGTAGAAGGTCCGGGTTACGGACCCAGTACTTC. Translation gives CASRRSGLRTQYF.

This clonotype was recorded many times. The chain recombines TRBV7-6 with TRBJ2-1, with D hard to call. CDR3 length: 14 amino acids. Per the germline V gene, CDR1 is SGHVS and CDR2 is FNYEAQ. Trimming took off 0 bases at V and 6 bases at J, with 9 bases between the two ends. In nucleotides, the CDR3 is TGTGCCAGCAGCTTAGCTAGCAGCGCCAATGAGCAGTTCTTC. It translates to CASSLASSANEQFF.

This clonotype was picked up one time. V gene TRBV27 combines with J gene TRBJ2-3, with 7 bases identical to TRBD1. Germline V gene sequence: CDR1 MNHEY, CDR2 SMNVEV (reference sequence). The CDR3 has 13 amino acids. V was clipped by 9 bases and J by 3 bases; unmatched bases: 6. In DNA form, the CDR3 reads TGTGCCAGTATGACAGGGACGACAGATACGCAGTATTTT. Its translation: CASMTGTTDTQYF.

The J gene is TRBJ2-2, the V gene TRBV2, with D unclear. V shed 9 bases and J shed 3 bases, with 11 bases lying between them. The V gene's germline CDR1 is SNHLY and CDR2 FYNNEI. The CDR3 contains 13 residues. CDR3 nucleotides: TGTGCCAGTTTGGGAAGCTACACCGGGGAGCTGTTTTTT. Translating gives CASLGSYTGELFF. Together with reference TRBV2 and TRBJ2-2, the CDR3 gives the full variable domain: EPEVTQTPSHQVTQMGQEVILRCVPISNHLYFYWYRQILGQKVEFLVSFYNNEISEKSEIFDDQFSVERPDGSNFTLKIRSTKLEDSAMYFCASLGSYTGELFFGEGSRLTVL.

The chain couples TRBV29-1 to TRBJ1-5; no reliable D call. The CDR3 has 14 residues. The V gene's germline CDR1 is SQVTM and CDR2 ANQGSEA. V was pared by 5 bases and J by 9 bases, with 20 bases between. The chain's CDR3 is CSVSNSTETPPQHF. CDR3 DNA: TGCAGCGTTTCCAACAGTACAGAGACGCCGCCCCAGCATTTT. The full variable domain, rest sourced from reference TRBV29-1 and TRBJ1-5, is SAVISQKPSRDICQRGTSLTIQCQVDSQVTMMFWYRQQPGQSLTLIATANQGSEATYESGFVIDKFPISRPNLTFSTLTVSNMSPEDSSIYLCSVSNSTETPPQHFGDGTRLSIL.

The chain is built from TRBV7-8 and TRBJ1-1; 8 nucleotides align to TRBD1. CDR3 length equals 12 residues. Germline CDR1 and CDR2: SGHVS and FQNEAQ. The V gene end was trimmed by 3 bases and the J gene end by 11 bases; junction bases not matched to a gene: 5. The CDR3, as DNA: TGTGCCAGCAGCTTCTCGGACAGGGCGGCTTTCTTT. Protein: CASSFSDRAAFF.

This clonotype was picked up many times. The V gene is TRBV2, the J gene TRBJ2-7; TRBD1 or TRBD2 may be the D gene (5 bases each). V shed 8 bases and J shed 6 bases, with 20 bases lying between them. CDR3 length equals 14 residues. CDR1 and CDR2 (germline): SNHLY, FYNNEI. The DNA of the CDR3 is TGTGCCAGCCCGGGACCGGTGGTCCCTGGCGAGCAGTACGTC. Encoded protein: CASPGPVVPGEQYV.

Comment on this clonotype: This may arise from a read error, as a much more abundant clone is one base away. The chain has TRBV7-9 and TRBJ1-1, with 7 nucleotides matching TRBD1. The germline CDR1 and CDR2 sequences are SEHNR and FQNEAQ (reference sequence). The CDR3 is made up of 12 amino acids. The CDR3, as DNA: TGTACCAGCAGCCCCGACAGGGATGAAGCTTTCTTT. Protein: CTSSPDRDEAFF.

V and J are TRBV7-8 and TRBJ2-7; 7 bases map to TRBD2. Germline CDR1 is SGHVS and CDR2 is FQNEAQ. V trimming: 2 bases; J trimming: 6 bases; junction bases outside the gene matches: 19. The CDR3 length is 18 residues. The chain's CDR3 is CASSLNRGSGPRGSEQYF. In DNA form, the CDR3 reads TGTGCCAGCAGCTTAAATCGGGGTAGCGGGCCACGGGGATCCGAGCAGTACTTC.

This clonotype came up many times. The V and J genes are TRBV28 and TRBJ2-1, with TRBD1 identical over 8 bases. This CDR3 has 15 residues. The germline gives CDR1 MDHEN, CDR2 SYDVKM. Trimming cost V 0 bases and J 7 bases; bases outside gene matches: 5. The CDR3 is CASSLWDRESNEQFF. The CDR3 DNA is TGTGCCAGCAGTTTATGGGACAGGGAATCGAATGAGCAGTTCTTC.

J is TRBJ2-7 and V is TRBV29-1, with D possibly matching TRBD1 (5 bases). CDR1 is SQVTM and CDR2 is ANQGSEA in the germline V gene. The CDR3 is 13 amino acids. V lost 7 bases, J lost 3 bases, and 16 bases lay in between. CDR3 residues: CSAVAGYSYEQYF. For the CDR3, the DNA is TGCAGCGCCGTCGCAGGGTATAGCTACGAGCAGTACTTC.

This clonotype occurred once. The V call is TRBV4-1, the J call TRBJ2-1; TRBD2 aligns across 8 bases. V lost 0 bases, J lost 2 bases, and 9 bases stayed unmatched. Germline V gene data show CDR1 as MGHRA and CDR2 as YSYEKL. CDR3 length: 18 amino acids. CDR3 in DNA: TGCGCCAGCAGCCAAGATCCCCCGGGGGGGCGGCCCTACAATGAGCAGTTCTTC. It encodes CASSQDPPGGRPYNEQFF.

In its sample, this clonotype was seen a few times. The chain couples TRBV13 to TRBJ1-1; 7 bases are shared with TRBD1. V trimming: 8 bases; J trimming: 0 bases; junction bases outside the gene matches: 15. Per the germline V gene, CDR1 is PRHDT and CDR2 is FYEKMQ (reference sequence). This CDR3 is 17 amino acids long. In DNA form, the CDR3 reads TGTGCCAGCCAGCCGACTGACAGGGCTTTAGTGAACACTGAAGCTTTCTTT. Residues: CASQPTDRALVNTEAFF.

The chain is built from TRBV25-1 and TRBJ1-5; tentative D call: TRBD1 (5 bases). Trimming cost V 4 bases and J 7 bases, with 20 bases left between them. CDR1 is MGHDK, CDR2 SYGVNS, per germline. This CDR3 contains 16 residues. Here the CDR3 DNA reads TGTGCCAGCAGTGCGGGGGAACAGGCGGAGAAACAGCCCCAGCATTTT. Translated: CASSAGEQAEKQPQHF.

This clonotype has a handful of counts. The rearrangement links TRBV14 to TRBJ2-2; no definite D call. This CDR3 has 18 residues. Germline CDR1 and CDR2: SGHDN and FVKESK. V lost 0 bases and J 7 bases, leaving 21 bases between the germline ends. The CDR3 loop reads CASSQESRLLLLGGELFF. The CDR3 DNA reads TGTGCCAGCAGCCAAGAATCCAGATTACTCCTGCTCGGCGGGGAGCTGTTTTTT.

V gene TRBV29-1 combines with J gene TRBJ1-3; no reliable D call. The germline V gene has CDR1 SQVTM and CDR2 ANQGSEA. The CDR3 is made up of 16 amino acids. With 4 bases removed from V and 0 bases from J, the gap between germline ends came to 16 bases. CDR3 amino acids: CSVVHPDGYSGNTIYF. Here the CDR3 DNA reads TGCAGCGTTGTTCACCCGGACGGGTACTCTGGAAACACCATATATTTT.

In this sample, this clonotype turned up many times. The rearrangement links TRBV7-2 to TRBJ2-7; D call uncertain. V was cut by 1 base and J by 5 bases, with 6 bases left in between. The CDR3 totals 12 residues. The germline V gene has CDR1 SGHTA and CDR2 FQGNSA. The CDR3 coding sequence is TGTGCCAGCAGCTTAGGGCGGAACGAGCAGTACGTC. It yields the protein CASSLGRNEQYV.

The rearrangement uses TRBV5-5 and TRBJ2-7; perhaps TRBD1 as D (6 bases). The CDR3 has 14 residues. The V end lost 3 bases, the J end lost 3 bases, and 13 bases lay between the germline ends. The germline V gene has CDR1 SGHKS and CDR2 YYEKEE (reference sequence). The CDR3 spells CASSWWDTSYEQYF. The CDR3 nucleotides read TGTGCCAGCAGCTGGTGGGACACGAGCTACGAGCAGTACTTC.